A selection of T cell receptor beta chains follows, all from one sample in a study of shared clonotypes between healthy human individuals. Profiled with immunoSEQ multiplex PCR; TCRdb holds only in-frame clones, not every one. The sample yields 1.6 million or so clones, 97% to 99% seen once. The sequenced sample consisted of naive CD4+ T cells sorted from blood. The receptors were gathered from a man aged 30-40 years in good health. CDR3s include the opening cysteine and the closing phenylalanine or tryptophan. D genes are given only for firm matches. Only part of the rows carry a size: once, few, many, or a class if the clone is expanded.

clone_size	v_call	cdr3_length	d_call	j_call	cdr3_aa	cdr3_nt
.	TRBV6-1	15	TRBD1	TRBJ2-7	CASSPGTGRVYEQYF	TGTGCCAGCAGTCCCGGGACAGGTAGGGTCTACGAGCAGTACTTC
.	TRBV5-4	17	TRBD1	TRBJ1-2	CASSPRKGTGFNYGYTF	TGTGCCAGCAGCCCCCGGAAGGGGACAGGTTTTAACTATGGCTACACCTTC
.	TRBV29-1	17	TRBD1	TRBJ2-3	CSVEDRDRGRYTDTQYF	TGCAGCGTTGAAGATCGGGACAGGGGGCGATACACAGATACGCAGTATTTT
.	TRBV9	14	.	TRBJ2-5	CASSPWVLGETQYF	TGTGCCAGCAGCCCGTGGGTTCTCGGGGAGACCCAGTACTTC
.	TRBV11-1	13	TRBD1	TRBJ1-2	CASSLSGVDRVFF	TGTGCCAGCAGCTTATCGGGAGTGGACAGGGTCTTCTTC
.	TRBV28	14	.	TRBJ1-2	CASSSTPPDYGYTF	TGTGCCAGCAGTTCCACTCCTCCTGACTATGGCTACACCTTC
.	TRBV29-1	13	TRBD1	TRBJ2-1	CSVLNRGRNEQFF	TGCAGCGTTCTGAACAGGGGGCGCAATGAGCAGTTCTTC
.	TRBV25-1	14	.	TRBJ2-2	CASSDRKNTGELFF	TGTGCCAGCAGTGACAGGAAAAACACCGGGGAGCTGTTTTTT
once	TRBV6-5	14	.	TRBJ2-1	CASSYRTDLGEQFF	TGTGCCAGCAGTTACCGCACAGATTTGGGTGAGCAGTTCTTC
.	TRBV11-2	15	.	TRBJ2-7	CASSLRDGSSYEQYF	TGTGCCAGCAGCTTACGGGACGGGAGCTCCTACGAGCAGTACTTC
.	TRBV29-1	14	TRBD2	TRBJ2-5	CSVALAGWQETQYF	TGCAGCGTTGCCCTAGCGGGATGGCAAGAGACCCAGTACTTC
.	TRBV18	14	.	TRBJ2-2	CASCTLGKTGELFF	TGTGCCAGCTGCACACTAGGGAAAACCGGGGAGCTGTTTTTT
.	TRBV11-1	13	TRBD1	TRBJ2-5	CASSFTGGETQYF	TGTGCCAGCAGCTTCACAGGGGGAGAGACCCAGTACTTC
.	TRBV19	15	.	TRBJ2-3	CASSLSGLSTDTQYF	TGTGCCAGTAGTCTCTCCGGGCTGAGCACAGATACGCAGTATTTT
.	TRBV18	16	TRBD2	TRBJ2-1	CASSPPGSGRGNEQFF	TGTGCCAGCTCACCCCCGGGTAGCGGGAGAGGCAATGAGCAGTTCTTC
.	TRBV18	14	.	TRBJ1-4	CASSPPRRGEKLFF	TGTGCCAGCTCACCACCGAGAAGGGGTGAAAAACTGTTTTTT
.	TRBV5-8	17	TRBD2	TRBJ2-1	CASSLAGTSGSYNEQFF	TGTGCCAGCAGCTTGGCCGGGACTAGCGGGAGCTACAATGAGCAGTTCTTC
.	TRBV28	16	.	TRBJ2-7	CASSPSGFLTLYEQYF	TGTGCCAGCAGTCCGTCAGGTTTCCTCACTCTCTACGAGCAGTACTTC
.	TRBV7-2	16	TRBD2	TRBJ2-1	CASSLASQRGRGEQFF	TGTGCCAGCAGCTTAGCGTCCCAGCGGGGCAGAGGTGAGCAGTTCTTC
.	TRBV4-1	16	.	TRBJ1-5	CASSQSRDIYNQPQHF	TGCGCCAGCAGCCAATCCCGGGACATATACAATCAGCCCCAGCATTTT
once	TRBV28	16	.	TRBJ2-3	CASSSQTFTSTDTQYF	TGTGCCAGCAGTTCTCAAACGTTCACTAGCACAGATACGCAGTATTTT
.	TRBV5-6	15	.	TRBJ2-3	CASSFRAGVGDTQYF	TGTGCCAGCAGCTTTAGAGCAGGGGTCGGAGATACGCAGTATTTT
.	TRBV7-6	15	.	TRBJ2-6	CASSGWISGANVLTF	TGTGCCAGCAGCGGATGGATCTCTGGGGCCAACGTCCTGACTTTC
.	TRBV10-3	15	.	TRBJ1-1	CAISESTGRWGEAFF	TGTGCCATCAGTGAGTCGACTGGACGGTGGGGTGAAGCTTTCTTT
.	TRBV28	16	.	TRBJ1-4	CASRTLLAKAYEKLFF	TGTGCCAGCAGAACCCTTTTGGCCAAGGCCTATGAAAAACTGTTTTTT
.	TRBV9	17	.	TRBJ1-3	CASSVGPAEVSGNTIYF	TGTGCCAGCAGCGTAGGTCCAGCAGAGGTTTCTGGAAACACCATATATTTT
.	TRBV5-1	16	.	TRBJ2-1	CASSGPLASSYNEQFF	TGCGCCAGCAGCGGGCCCCTAGCGAGCTCCTACAATGAGCAGTTCTTC
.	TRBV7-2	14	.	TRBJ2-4	CASSLAGTKNIQYF	TGTGCCAGCAGCTTAGCGGGGACCAAAAACATTCAGTACTTC
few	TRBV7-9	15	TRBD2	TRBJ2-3	CASSLLAGGTDTQYF	TGTGCCAGCAGCTTACTAGCGGGAGGCACAGATACGCAGTATTTT
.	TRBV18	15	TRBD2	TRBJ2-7	CASSPRGGVNYEQYF	TGTGCCAGCTCACCTCGGGGAGGGGTGAACTACGAGCAGTACTTC
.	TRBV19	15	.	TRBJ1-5	CASSPTRGSNQPQHF	TGTGCCAGTAGTCCGACTCGGGGCTCCAATCAGCCCCAGCATTTT
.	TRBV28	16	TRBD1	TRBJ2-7	CASRNTDRGYSYEQYF	TGTGCCAGCAGAAATACAGACAGGGGCTATTCCTACGAGCAGTACTTC
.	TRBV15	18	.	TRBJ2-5	CATSREVGSAGPKETQYF	TGTGCCACCAGCAGAGAAGTCGGTAGCGCCGGCCCAAAAGAGACCCAGTACTTC
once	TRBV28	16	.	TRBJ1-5	CASSLSRGVRNQPQHF	TGTGCCAGCAGTTTATCCAGGGGCGTAAGGAATCAGCCCCAGCATTTT
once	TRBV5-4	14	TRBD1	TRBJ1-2	CASSLGGQGQGYTF	TGTGCCAGCAGCTTGGGGGGACAGGGGCAAGGCTACACCTTC
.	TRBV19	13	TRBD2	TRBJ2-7	CASRSSGDYEQYF	TGTGCCAGTAGGTCTAGCGGGGACTACGAGCAGTACTTC
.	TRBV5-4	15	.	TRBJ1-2	CASSFRAGDFYGYTF	TGTGCCAGCAGCTTTCGGGCAGGAGACTTCTATGGCTACACCTTC
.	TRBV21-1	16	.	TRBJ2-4	CASSIDELQGLDIQYF	TGTGCCAGCAGTATTGATGAGTTGCAAGGGCTGGACATTCAGTACTTC
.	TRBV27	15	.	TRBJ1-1	CASTPDRSWGTEAFF	TGTGCCAGCACCCCCGACAGGTCTTGGGGCACTGAAGCTTTCTTT
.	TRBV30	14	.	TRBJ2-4	CAWSVGGPSNIQYF	TGTGCCTGGAGTGTCGGTGGCCCCAGTAACATTCAGTACTTC
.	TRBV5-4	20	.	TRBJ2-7	CASSWEMGARLKARPDEQYF	TGTGCCAGCAGCTGGGAAATGGGGGCCCGCCTGAAGGCCAGACCCGACGAGCAGTACTTC
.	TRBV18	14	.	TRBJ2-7	CASSHPGKTYEQYF	TGTGCCAGCTCGCACCCAGGCAAGACCTACGAGCAGTACTTC
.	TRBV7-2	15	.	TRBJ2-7	CASSLGAGLIYEQYF	TGTGCCAGCAGCTTGGGCGCAGGCTTGATTTACGAGCAGTACTTC
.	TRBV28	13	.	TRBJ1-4	CASSLVSNEKLFF	TGTGCCAGCAGTTTGGTCTCTAATGAAAAACTGTTTTTT
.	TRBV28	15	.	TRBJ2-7	CASILGGFLGGEQYF	TGTGCCAGCATCTTGGGCGGCTTTCTAGGGGGGGAGCAGTACTTC
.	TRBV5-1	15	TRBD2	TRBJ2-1	CASRVREAGYNEQFF	TGCGCCAGCAGGGTGCGGGAGGCGGGTTACAATGAGCAGTTCTTC
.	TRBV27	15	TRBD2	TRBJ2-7	CASSPISGTYYEQYF	TGTGCCAGCAGTCCAATTAGCGGGACCTACTACGAGCAGTACTTC
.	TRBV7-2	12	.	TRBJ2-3	CASSFLADTQYF	TGTGCCAGCAGCTTTCTAGCAGATACGCAGTATTTT
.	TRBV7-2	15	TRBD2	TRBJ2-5	CASSLNSGSGETQYF	TGTGCCAGCAGCTTAAATAGCGGGAGCGGTGAGACCCAGTACTTC
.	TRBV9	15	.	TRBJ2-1	CASGEGSSSYNEQFF	TGTGCCAGCGGAGAGGGATCGAGCTCCTACAATGAGCAGTTCTTC
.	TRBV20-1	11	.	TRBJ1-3	CSGQSGNTIYF	TGCAGTGGCCAGTCTGGAAACACCATATATTTT
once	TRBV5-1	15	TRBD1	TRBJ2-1	CASSLGTGPGNEQFF	TGCGCCAGCAGCCTTGGGACAGGTCCCGGGAATGAGCAGTTCTTC
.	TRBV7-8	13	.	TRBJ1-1	CASSSPLNTEAFF	TGTGCCAGCAGCTCACCCCTTAACACTGAAGCTTTCTTT
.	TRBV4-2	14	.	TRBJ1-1	CASSQPQGKTEAFF	TGTGCCAGCAGCCAGCCACAGGGTAAGACTGAAGCTTTCTTT
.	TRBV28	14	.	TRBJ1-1	CASSSGFLNTEAFF	TGTGCCAGCAGTTCGGGTTTCCTTAACACTGAAGCTTTCTTT
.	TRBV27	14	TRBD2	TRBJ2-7	CASSQRTSTYEQYF	TGTGCCAGCAGCCAGAGGACTAGCACCTACGAGCAGTACTTC
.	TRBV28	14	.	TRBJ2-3	CASRIPRGTDTQYF	TGTGCCAGCAGGATACCCCGGGGCACAGATACGCAGTATTTT
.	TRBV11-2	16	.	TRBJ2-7	CASSLGLAYDSYEQYF	TGTGCCAGCAGCTTAGGTCTAGCCTACGATTCCTACGAGCAGTACTTC
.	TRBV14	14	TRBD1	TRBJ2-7	CASSRTGVTYEQYF	TGTGCCAGCAGCAGAACAGGGGTCACCTACGAGCAGTACTTC
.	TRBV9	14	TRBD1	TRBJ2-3	CASSVVGGSDTQYF	TGTGCCAGCAGCGTAGTAGGGGGCTCAGATACGCAGTATTTT